The rows below give T cell receptor beta chains drawn from one sample of a study of CD4 and CD8 cells across lung adenocarcinoma regions. TCRdb itself ran the PCR reads through MiXCR, one entry per CDR3 protein. The table records fewer than 20,000 distinct CDR3 sequences, 45% to 60% of them present only once. The sample comprised CD8+ T cells from the center of a lung tumor. The receptors derive from a female donor with lung adenocarcinoma. The CD4 and CD8 labels of this study may be unreliable. Each CDR3 is given with its conserved first and last residue.

cdr3_aa v_call
CASSEEYLAGFNNEQFF TRBV6-1
CASSYLEGANYGYTF TRBV6-5
CASSEAQAGLAPTVRETQYF TRBV6-1
CASITSATYDTQYF TRBV6-5
CASSPASGRAGETQYF TRBV27
CASSPRGQYSYEQYF TRBV7-2
CASSEFDLEGYYEQYF TRBV6-1
CASSFQRGPADTQYF TRBV5-1
CASNRGTSGYNEQFF TRBV6-1
CASSLGGRGRGGYTF TRBV27
CASSSSSVGGGETQYF TRBV6-5
CASSAQGQNYGYTF TRBV7-2
CASSYAPCQGVSTGKLFF TRBV6-5
CASRPSGPYNEQFF TRBV27
CAGSVGPGPDTQYF TRBV12-3/TRBV12-4
CASSRFRQGIEQYF TRBV6-1
CAISERAGVAGGRDQDTQYF TRBV10-3
CASSESRVEQYF TRBV10-2
CASTVGNSYNEQFF TRBV10-2
CASSRQGPSPLHF TRBV6-1
CSARAGGRYEQYF TRBV20-1
CASSYSIPIQGGGTEAFF TRBV6-5
CASSALAGVEQFF TRBV6-4
CASRTSGGAFYNEQFF TRBV6-1
CASSRDITFESPLHF TRBV6-1
CASRPSGRAIGELFF TRBV6-1
CASSRRGEAKNIQYF TRBV12-3/TRBV12-4
CASSLGGTGGKETQYF TRBV11-3
CASSYSGGQETQYF TRBV6-5
CASSELTDYNEQFF TRBV6-1
CASTKEYRVAGANVLTF TRBV6-2/TRBV6-3
CASSYMQATDTQYF TRBV6-5
CGSRGLRAKNIQYF TRBV6-1
CASKVRQDPDTQYF TRBV10-1
CASSIAGTSGGPRYNEQFF TRBV7-2
CASSVWGESTKDTQYF TRBV27
CASARPTDTQYF TRBV6-1
CASSSRQDSEAFF TRBV7-2
CASSPAGAAKNIQYF TRBV27
CASRVKLTGLYGYTF TRBV6-1
CASSESTGSDTQYF TRBV10-1
CASSRKGARGVETQYF TRBV27
CASSLTDTQYF TRBV11-1
CASTYGGIGAKNIQYF TRBV6-5
CATRGGWSFSGNTIYF TRBV6-1
CASSEPRLPINEKLFF TRBV6-1
CASSLGQGEHNEQFF TRBV3-1
CASSLAGTGSPYEQYF TRBV7-2